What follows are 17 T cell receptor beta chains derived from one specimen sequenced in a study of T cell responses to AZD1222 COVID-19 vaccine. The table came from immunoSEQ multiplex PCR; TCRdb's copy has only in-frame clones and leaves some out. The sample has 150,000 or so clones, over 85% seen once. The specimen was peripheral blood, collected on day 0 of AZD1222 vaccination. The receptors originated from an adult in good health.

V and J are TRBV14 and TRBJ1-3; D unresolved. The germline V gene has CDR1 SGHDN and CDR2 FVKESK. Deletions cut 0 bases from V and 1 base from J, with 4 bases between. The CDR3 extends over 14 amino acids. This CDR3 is CASSQEVSGNTIYF. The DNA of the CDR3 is TGTGCCAGCAGCCAAGAGGTTTCTGGAAACACCATATATTTT.

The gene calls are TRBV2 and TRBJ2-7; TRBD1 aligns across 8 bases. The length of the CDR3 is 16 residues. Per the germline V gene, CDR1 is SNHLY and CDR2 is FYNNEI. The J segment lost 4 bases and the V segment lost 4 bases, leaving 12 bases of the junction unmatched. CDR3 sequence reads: CASSGVTGGSRYEQYF. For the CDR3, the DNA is TGTGCCAGCAGTGGGGTAACAGGGGGTAGTCGGTACGAGCAGTACTTC.

The CDR3 nucleotides read TGTGCCAGTAGTATCCCATCCGGGAGCGAGCAGTACTTC. This gives the protein CASSIPSGSEQYF. This chain connects TRBV19 to TRBJ2-7; tentatively, D is TRBD2 (6 bases). CDR3 length: 13 residues. The V gene lost 3 bases and the J gene lost 6 bases, with 12 bases spanning the gap. Germline CDR1 reads LNHDA; CDR2 reads SQIVND (reference sequence).

The chain's CDR3 is CSVGRPGGNYEQYF. As DNA, the CDR3 is TGCAGCGTTGGCCGACCCGGAGGGAACTACGAGCAGTACTTC. The chain carries TRBV29-1 and TRBJ2-7, with a tentative D call TRBD2 (6 bases). The CDR3 length is 14 residues. Looked up from germline, CDR1 is SQVTM and CDR2 is ANQGSEA. Deletions cut 4 bases from V and 3 bases from J, with 16 bases between.

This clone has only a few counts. The CDR3 DNA sequence: TGTGCCAGCAGCAGCAACGCCGGGACCTTGGGGAAAGAAAAACTGTTTTTT. Protein product: CASSSNAGTLGKEKLFF. The chain couples TRBV7-9 to TRBJ1-4; D possibly corresponds to TRBD1 (5 bases). Trimming stripped 5 bases from V and 8 bases from J, with 24 bases between. CDR3 length: 17 amino acids. CDR1 SEHNR and CDR2 FQNEAQ come from the germline V gene (reference sequence).

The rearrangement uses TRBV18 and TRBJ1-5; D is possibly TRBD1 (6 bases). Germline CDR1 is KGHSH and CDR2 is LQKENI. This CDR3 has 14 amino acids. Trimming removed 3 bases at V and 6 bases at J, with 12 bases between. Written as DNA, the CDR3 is TGTGCCAGCTCACCGGGGGGCCGGGGTCAGCCCCAGCATTTT. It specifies CASSPGGRGQPQHF.

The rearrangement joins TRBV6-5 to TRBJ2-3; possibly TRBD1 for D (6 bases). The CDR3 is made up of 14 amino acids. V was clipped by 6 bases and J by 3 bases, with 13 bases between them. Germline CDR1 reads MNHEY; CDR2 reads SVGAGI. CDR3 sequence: CASSQGGSTDTQYF. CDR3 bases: TGTGCCAGCAGCCAAGGGGGATCTACAGATACGCAGTATTTT.

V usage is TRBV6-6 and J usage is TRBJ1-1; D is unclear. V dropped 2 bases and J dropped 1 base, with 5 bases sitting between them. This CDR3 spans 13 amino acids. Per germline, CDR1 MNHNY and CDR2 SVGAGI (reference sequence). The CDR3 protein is CASSYPKNTEAFF. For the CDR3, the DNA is TGTGCCAGCAGTTACCCCAAGAACACTGAAGCTTTCTTT.

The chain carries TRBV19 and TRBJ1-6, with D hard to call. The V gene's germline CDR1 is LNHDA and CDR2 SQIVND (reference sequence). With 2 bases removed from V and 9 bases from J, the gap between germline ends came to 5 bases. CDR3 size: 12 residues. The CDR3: CASSITSSPLHF. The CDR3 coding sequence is TGTGCCAGTAGTATAACGAGTTCACCCCTCCACTTT.

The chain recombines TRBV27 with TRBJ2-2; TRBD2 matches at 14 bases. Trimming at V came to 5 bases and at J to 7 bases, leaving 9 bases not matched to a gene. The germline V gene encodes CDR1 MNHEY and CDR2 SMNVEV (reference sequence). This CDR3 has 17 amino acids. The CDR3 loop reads CASSQHGTSGSVGELFF. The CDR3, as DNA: TGTGCCAGCAGTCAACATGGGACTAGCGGGAGTGTCGGGGAGCTGTTTTTT.

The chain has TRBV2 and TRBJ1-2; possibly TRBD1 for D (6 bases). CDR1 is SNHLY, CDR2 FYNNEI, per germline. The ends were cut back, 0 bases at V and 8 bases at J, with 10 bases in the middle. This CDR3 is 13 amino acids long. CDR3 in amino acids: CASSEALQGGYTF. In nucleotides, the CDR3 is TGTGCCAGCAGTGAAGCGCTTCAGGGGGGCTACACCTTC.

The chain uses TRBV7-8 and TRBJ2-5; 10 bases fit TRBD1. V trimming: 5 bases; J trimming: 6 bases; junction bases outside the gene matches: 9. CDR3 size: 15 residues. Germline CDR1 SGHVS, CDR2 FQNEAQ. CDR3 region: CASSEGDRGPQTQYF. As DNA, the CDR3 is TGTGCCAGCAGCGAGGGGGACAGGGGACCGCAGACCCAGTACTTC.

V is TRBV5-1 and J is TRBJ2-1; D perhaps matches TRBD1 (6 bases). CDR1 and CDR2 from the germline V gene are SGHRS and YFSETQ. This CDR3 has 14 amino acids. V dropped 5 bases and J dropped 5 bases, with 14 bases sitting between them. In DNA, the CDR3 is TGCGCCAGCAGTAAGCCCCAGGGGAACAATGAGCAGTTCTTC. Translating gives CASSKPQGNNEQFF.

DNA of the CDR3: TGTGCCAGTAGTACCGTCCAGGGGTGGGATACGCAGTATTTT. This encodes CASSTVQGWDTQYF. The J gene is TRBJ2-3, the V gene TRBV19, with a possible D match to TRBD1 (6 bases). Trimming shortened V by 4 bases and J by 6 bases, and 14 bases separated the two germline ends. The CDR3 runs 14 residues. Germline CDR1 and CDR2: LNHDA and SQIVND (reference sequence).

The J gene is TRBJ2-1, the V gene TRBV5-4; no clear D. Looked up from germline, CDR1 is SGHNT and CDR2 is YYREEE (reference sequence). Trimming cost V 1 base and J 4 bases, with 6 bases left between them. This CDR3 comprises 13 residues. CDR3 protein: CASSLLTYNEQFF. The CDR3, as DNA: TGTGCCAGCAGCTTGCTGACATACAATGAGCAGTTCTTC.

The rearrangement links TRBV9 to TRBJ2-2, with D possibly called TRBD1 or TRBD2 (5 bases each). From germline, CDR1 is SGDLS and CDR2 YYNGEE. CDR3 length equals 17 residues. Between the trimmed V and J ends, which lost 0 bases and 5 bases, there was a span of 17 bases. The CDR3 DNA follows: TGTGCCAGCAGCGTAGTCGCCAGGGCAACGGGAACCGGGGAGCTGTTTTTT. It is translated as CASSVVARATGTGELFF.

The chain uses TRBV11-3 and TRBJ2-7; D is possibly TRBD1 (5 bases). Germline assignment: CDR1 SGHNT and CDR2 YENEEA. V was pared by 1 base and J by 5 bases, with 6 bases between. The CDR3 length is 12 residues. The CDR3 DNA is TGTGCCAGCAGCTTAGCAGGGAACGAGCAGTACTTC. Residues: CASSLAGNEQYF.